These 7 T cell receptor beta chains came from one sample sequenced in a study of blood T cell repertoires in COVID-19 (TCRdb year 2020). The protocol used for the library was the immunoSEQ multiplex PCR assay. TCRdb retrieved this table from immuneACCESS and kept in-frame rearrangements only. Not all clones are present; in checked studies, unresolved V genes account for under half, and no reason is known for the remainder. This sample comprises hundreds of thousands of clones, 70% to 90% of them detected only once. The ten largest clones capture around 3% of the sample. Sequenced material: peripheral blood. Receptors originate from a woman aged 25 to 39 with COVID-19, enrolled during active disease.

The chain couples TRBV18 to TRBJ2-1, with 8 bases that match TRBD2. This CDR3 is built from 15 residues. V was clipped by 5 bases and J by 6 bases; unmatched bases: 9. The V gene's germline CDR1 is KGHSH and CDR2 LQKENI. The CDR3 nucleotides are TGTGCCAGCTCAGTGGCGGGGGGATCTTCCAATGAGCAGTTCTTC. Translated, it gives CASSVAGGSSNEQFF.

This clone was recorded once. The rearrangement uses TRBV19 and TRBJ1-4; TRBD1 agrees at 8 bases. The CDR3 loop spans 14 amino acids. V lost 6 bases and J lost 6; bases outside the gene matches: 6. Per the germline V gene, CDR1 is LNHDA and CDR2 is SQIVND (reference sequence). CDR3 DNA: TGTGCCAGTAGCCCGGTGACAGGGGATGAAAAACTGTTTTTT. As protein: CASSPVTGDEKLFF.

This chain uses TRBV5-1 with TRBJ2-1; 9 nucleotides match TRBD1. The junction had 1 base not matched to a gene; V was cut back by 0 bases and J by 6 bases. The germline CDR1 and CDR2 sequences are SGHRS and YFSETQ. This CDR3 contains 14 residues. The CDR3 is CASSLGGQGNEQFF. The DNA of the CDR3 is TGCGCCAGCAGCTTGGGGGGACAGGGCAATGAGCAGTTCTTC.

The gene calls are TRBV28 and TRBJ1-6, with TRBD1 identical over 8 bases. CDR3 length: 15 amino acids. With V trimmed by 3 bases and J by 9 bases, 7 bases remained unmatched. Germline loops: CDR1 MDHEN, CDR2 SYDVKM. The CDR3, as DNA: TGTGCCAGCAGTTTCAGGACAGGGTTGAGTTCACCCCTCCACTTT. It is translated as CASSFRTGLSSPLHF.

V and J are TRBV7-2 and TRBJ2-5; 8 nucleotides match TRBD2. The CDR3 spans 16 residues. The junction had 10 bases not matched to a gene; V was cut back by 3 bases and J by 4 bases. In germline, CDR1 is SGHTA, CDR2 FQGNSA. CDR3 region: CASSLVSGRGGETQYF. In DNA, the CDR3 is TGTGCCAGCAGCTTGGTAAGCGGGAGAGGTGGAGAGACCCAGTACTTC.

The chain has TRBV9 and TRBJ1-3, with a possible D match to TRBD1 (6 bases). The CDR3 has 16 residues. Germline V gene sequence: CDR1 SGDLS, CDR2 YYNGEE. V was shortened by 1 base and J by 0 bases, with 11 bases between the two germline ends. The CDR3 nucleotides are TGTGCCAGCAGCGTATTGGGCAGGGGCTCTGGAAACACCATATATTTT. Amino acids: CASSVLGRGSGNTIYF.

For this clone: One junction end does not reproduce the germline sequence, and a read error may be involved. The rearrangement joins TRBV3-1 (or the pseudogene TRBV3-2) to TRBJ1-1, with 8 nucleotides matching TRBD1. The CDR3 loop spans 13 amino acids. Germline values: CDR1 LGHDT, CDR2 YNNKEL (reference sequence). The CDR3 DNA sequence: TGTGCCAGCAGCCAAGTGCAGGGGGCTGAGGCTTTCTTT. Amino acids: CASSQVQGAEAFF.